One T cell receptor (beta chain) is described in this entry. Measured with immunoSEQ multiplex PCR; TCRdb has only the in-frame clones, and not every one. The sample lists approximately 94,000 clones, around 87% seen once, with around 1.3% in the top ten. This specimen belongs to a study of control samples from healthy donors and cancer patients. The V gene end was trimmed by 5 bases and the J gene end by 1 base; junction bases not matched to a gene: 5. Germline CDR1 and CDR2: SGHNT and YYREEE (reference sequence). The CDR3 runs 16 residues. Sequenced material: blood. The chain is built from TRBV5-4 and TRBJ2-1, with 11 positions matching TRBD2. The source of this sequence is a woman in her forties or fifties in good health. In DNA, the CDR3 is TGTGCCAGCAGTTCTTTAGCGGGGGGGTCCTACAATGAGCAGTTCTTC. This translates into CASSSLAGGSYNEQFF.